Sequencing of this TCR beta chain was carried out in a study of T cell responses to AZD1222 COVID-19 vaccine. A remark on this clone: Its cognate antigen is unknown.

CDR3 length: 15 amino acids. Germline V lookup: CDR1 SGHRS, CDR2 YFSETQ. Trimming took off 1 base at V and 4 bases at J, with 12 bases between the two ends. The repertoire was sequenced with immunoSEQ multiplex PCR; TCRdb's copy has only in-frame clones and lacks some. Of about 120,000 clones listed, about nine tenths are singletons. Whole-study results and caveats: Scientists sampled the repertoires only once the peak T cell response had passed. Clonal diversity was possibly underestimated, and white British individuals and females predominated among donors.

Sequencing was performed on peripheral blood, taken on day 0 of AZD1222 vaccination. This receptor was obtained from an adult in good health. V usage is TRBV5-1 and J usage is TRBJ2-1; D possibly corresponds to TRBD1 (6 bases). CDR3 sequence: CASSLQPQGYNEQFF. As DNA, the CDR3 is TGCGCCAGCAGCTTGCAACCACAGGGATACAATGAGCAGTTCTTC.